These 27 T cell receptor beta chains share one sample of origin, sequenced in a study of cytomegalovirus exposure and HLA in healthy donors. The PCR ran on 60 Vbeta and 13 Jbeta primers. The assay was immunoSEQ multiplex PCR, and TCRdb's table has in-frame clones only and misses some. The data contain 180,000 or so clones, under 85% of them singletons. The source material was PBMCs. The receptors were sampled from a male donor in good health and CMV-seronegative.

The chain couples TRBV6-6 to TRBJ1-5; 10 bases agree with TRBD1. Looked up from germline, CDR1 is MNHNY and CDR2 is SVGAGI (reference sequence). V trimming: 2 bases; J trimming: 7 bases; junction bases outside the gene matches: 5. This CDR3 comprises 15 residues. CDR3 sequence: CASSYGDRGQQPQHF. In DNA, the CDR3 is TGTGCCAGCAGTTACGGGGACAGGGGTCAGCAGCCCCAGCATTTT.

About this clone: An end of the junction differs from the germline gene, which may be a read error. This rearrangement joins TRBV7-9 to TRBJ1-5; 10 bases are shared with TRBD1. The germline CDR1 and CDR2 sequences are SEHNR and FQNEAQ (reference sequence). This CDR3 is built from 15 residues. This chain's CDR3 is CSSSRGQGMRQPQHF. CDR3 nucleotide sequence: TGTTCCAGCAGCCGGGGACAGGGGATGCGTCAGCCCCAGCATTTT.

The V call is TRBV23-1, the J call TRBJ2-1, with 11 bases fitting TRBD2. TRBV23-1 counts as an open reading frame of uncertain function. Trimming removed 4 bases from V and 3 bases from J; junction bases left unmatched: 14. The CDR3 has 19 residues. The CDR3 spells CASSPCGLAGGTVYNEQFF. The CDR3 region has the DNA TGCGCCAGCAGTCCTTGCGGCCTAGCGGGGGGCACAGTCTACAATGAGCAGTTCTTC.

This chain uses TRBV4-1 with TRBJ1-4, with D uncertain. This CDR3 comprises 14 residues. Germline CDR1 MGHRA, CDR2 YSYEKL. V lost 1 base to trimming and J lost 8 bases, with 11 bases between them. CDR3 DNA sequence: TGCGCCAGCAGCCAAGTAGCGTTCTACGAAAAACTGTTTTTT. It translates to CASSQVAFYEKLFF.

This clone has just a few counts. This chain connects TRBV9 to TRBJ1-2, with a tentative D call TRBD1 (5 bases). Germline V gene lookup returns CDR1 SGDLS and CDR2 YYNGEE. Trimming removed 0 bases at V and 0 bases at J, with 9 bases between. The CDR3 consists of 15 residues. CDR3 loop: CASSVGQFTNYGYTF. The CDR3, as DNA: TGTGCCAGCAGCGTAGGACAGTTTACTAACTATGGCTACACCTTC.

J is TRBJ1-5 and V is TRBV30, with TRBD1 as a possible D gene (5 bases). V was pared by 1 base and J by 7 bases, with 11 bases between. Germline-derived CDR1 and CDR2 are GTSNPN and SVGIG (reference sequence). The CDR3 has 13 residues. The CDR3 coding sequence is TGTGCCTGGAGTGACGGGGGTGGGCAGCCCCAGCATTTT. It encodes CAWSDGGGQPQHF.

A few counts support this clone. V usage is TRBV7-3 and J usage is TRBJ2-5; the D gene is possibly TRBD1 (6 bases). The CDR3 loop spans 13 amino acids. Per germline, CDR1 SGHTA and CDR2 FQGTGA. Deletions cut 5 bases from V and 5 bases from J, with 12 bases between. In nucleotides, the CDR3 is TGTGCCAGCAGCCGCGGCCAGGGGGAGACCCAGTACTTC. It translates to CASSRGQGETQYF.

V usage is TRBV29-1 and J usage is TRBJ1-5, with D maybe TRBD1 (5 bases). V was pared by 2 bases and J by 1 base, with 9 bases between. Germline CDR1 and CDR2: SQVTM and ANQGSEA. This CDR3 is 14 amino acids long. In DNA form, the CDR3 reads TGCAGCGTTGAAACAGGAGAGAGCAATCAGCCCCAGCATTTT. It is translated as CSVETGESNQPQHF.

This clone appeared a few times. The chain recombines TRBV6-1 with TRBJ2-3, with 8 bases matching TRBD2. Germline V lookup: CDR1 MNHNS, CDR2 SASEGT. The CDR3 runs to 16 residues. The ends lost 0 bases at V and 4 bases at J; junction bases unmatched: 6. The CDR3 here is CASSEAGRALADTQYF. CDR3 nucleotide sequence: TGTGCCAGCAGTGAAGCCGGGAGGGCCCTCGCAGATACGCAGTATTTT.

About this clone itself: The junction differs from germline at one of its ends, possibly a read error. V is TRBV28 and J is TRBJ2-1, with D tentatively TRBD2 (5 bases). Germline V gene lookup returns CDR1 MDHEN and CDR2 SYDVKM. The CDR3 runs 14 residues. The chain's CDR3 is CASSLGGLLVEEFF. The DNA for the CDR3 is TGTGCCAGCAGTTTGGGCGGGCTCCTAGTTGAGGAGTTCTTC. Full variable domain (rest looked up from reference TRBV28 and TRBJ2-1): DVKVTQSSRYLVKRTGEKVFLECVQDMDHENMFWYRQDPGLGLRLIYFSYDVKMKEKGDIPEGYSVSREKKERFSLILESASTNQTSMYLCASSLGGLLVEEFFGPGTRLTVL.

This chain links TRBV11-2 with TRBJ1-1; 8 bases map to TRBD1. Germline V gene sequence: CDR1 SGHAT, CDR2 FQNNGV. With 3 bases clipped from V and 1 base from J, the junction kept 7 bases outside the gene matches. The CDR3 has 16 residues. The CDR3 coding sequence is TGTGCCAGCAGCTTGCAGGGGGCCGAGAGGAACACTGAAGCTTTCTTT. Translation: CASSLQGAERNTEAFF.

CDR3 protein: CASSEGLAGPTYEQYF. The CDR3 DNA is TGTGCCAGCAGTGAGGGACTAGCGGGACCTACCTACGAGCAGTACTTC. This chain uses TRBV6-1 with TRBJ2-7; TRBD2 matches at 13 bases. CDR1 and CDR2 (germline): MNHNS, SASEGT. This CDR3 is built from 16 residues. Trimming removed 3 bases from V and 2 bases from J; junction bases left unmatched: 4.

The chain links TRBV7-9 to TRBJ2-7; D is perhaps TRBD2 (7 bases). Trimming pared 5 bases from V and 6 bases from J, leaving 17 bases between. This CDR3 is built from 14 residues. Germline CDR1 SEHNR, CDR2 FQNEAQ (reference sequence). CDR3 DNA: TGTGCCAGCAGCCCCCGCGGGGGCCTTGGCGAGCAGTACTTC. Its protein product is CASSPRGGLGEQYF.

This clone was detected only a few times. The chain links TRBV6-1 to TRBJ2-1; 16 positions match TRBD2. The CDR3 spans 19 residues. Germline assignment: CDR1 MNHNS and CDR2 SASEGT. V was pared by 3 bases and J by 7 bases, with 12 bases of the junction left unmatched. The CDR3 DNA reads TGTGCCAGCAGTGAGGAGCCGGGACTAGCGGGAGGGCCGGGTAATGAGCAGTTCTTC. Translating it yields CASSEEPGLAGGPGNEQFF.

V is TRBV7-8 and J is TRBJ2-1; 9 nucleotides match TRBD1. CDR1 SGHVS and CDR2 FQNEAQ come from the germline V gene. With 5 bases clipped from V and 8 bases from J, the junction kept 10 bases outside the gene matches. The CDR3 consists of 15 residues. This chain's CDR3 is CASSMTGGDFDEQFF. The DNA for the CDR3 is TGTGCCAGCAGCATGACAGGGGGGGATTTCGATGAGCAGTTCTTC.

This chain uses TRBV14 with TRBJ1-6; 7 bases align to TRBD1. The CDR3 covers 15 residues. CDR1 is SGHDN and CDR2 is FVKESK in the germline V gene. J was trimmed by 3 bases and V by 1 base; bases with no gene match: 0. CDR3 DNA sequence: TGTGCCAGCAGCCAAGCAGGGGGCTATAATTCACCCCTCCACTTT. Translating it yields CASSQAGGYNSPLHF.

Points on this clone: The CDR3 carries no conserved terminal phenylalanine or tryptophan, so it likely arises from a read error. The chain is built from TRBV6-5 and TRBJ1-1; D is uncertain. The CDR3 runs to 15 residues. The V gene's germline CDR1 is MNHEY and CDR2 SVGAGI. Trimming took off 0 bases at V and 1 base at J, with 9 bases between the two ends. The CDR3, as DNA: TGTGCCAGCAGTTACTCGGCAGGTTCGAACACTGAAGCTTTCCTT. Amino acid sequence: CASSYSAGSNTEAFL.

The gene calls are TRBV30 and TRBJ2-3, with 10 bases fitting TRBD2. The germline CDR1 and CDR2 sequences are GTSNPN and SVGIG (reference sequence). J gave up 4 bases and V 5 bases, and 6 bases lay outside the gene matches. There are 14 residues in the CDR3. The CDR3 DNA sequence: TGTGCCTGGCGTAGCGGGGGGCCGTCAGATACGCAGTATTTT. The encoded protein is CAWRSGGPSDTQYF.

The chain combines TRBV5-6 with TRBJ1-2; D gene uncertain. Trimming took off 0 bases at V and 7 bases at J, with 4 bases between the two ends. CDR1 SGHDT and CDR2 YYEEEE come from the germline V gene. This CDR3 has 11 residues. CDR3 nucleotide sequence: TGTGCCAGCAGCTTGGCCTTTGGCTACACCTTC. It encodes CASSLAFGYTF.

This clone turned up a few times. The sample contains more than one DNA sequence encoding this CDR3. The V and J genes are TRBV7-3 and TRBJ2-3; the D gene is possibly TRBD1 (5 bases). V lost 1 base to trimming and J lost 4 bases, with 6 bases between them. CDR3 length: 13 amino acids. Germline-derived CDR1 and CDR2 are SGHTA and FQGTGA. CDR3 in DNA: TGTGCCAGCAGCTTAAAAGGGGCAGATACGCAGTATTTT. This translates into CASSLKGADTQYF.

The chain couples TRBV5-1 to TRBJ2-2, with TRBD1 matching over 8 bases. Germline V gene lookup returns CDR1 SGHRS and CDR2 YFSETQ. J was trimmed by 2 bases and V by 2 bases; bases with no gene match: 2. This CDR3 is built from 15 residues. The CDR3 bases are TGCGCCAGCAGCTTCGACAGGGGAAACACCGGGGAGCTGTTTTTT. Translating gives CASSFDRGNTGELFF.

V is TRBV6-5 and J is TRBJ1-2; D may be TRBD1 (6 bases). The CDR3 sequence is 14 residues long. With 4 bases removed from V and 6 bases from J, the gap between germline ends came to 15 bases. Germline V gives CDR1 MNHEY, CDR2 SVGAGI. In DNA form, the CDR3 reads TGTGCCAGCAGTTTAGACAGGAGAGTCCATGGCTACACCTTC. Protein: CASSLDRRVHGYTF.

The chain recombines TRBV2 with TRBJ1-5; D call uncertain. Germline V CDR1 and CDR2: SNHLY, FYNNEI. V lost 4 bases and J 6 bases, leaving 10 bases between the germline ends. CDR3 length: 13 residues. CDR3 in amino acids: CASSVRPGQPQHF. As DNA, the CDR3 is TGTGCCAGCAGTGTAAGGCCGGGTCAGCCCCAGCATTTT.

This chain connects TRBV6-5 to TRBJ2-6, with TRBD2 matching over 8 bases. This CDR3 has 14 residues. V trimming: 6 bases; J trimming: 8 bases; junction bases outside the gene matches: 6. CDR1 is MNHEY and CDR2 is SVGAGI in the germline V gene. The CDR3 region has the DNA TGTGCCAGCAGGTTCGGGAGGGCGTCCAACGTCCTGACTTTC. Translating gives CASRFGRASNVLTF.

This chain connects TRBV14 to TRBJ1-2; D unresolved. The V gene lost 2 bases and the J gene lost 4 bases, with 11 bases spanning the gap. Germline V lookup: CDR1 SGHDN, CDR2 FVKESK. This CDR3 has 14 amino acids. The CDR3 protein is CASSQQHAGYGYTF. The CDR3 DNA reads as TGTGCCAGCAGCCAACAACACGCGGGCTATGGCTACACCTTC.

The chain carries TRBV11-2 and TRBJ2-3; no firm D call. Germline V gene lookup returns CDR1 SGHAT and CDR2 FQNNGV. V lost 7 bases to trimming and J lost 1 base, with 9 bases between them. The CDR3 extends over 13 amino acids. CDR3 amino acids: CASILSGTDTQYF. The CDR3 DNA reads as TGTGCCAGCATCCTCTCCGGCACAGATACGCAGTATTTT.

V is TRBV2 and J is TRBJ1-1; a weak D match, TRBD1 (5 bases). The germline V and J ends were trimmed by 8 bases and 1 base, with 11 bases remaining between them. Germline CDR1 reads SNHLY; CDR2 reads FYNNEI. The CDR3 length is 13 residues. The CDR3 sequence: CASAGRENTEAFF. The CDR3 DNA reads TGTGCCAGCGCGGGACGGGAGAACACTGAAGCTTTCTTT.